What follows are 30 T cell receptor beta chains derived from one specimen sequenced in a study of response to subunit inactivated influenza vaccine. MiXCR, applied by TCRdb to the RT-PCR reads, yields one record per CDR3 protein. In the table there are about 160,000 distinct CDR3 sequences, approximately 10% of which are singletons. Sequenced material: non-naive T cells sorted from PBMCs, taken about 40 days after vaccination. The receptors come from a man aged 45-65 years who received an inactivated influenza vaccine.

There are a few counts of this clonotype. V is TRBV20-1 and J is TRBJ2-7, with TRBD1 matching over 9 bases. Germline V gene sequence: CDR1 DFQATT, CDR2 SNEGSKA (reference sequence). The trim removed 5 bases at V and 4 bases at J, leaving 6 bases unmatched. The CDR3 length is 13 residues. CDR3 sequence: CSASGQGSYEQYF. CDR3 DNA sequence: TGCAGTGCTTCAGGACAGGGGTCGTACGAGCAGTACTTC.

This clonotype was counted between two and nine times. The chain is built from TRBV4-1 and TRBJ1-3; D might be TRBD1 (6 bases). Trimming cost V 3 bases and J 3 bases, with 18 bases left between them. The length of the CDR3 is 17 residues. Germline V gene lookup returns CDR1 MGHRA and CDR2 YSYEKL. Here the CDR3 DNA reads TGCGCCAGCAGCCAGACCTTACAGGGACAAGGTGGAAACACCATATATTTT. Amino acid sequence: CASSQTLQGQGGNTIYF.

The chain joins TRBV20-1 to TRBJ2-7, with a possible D match to TRBD2 (7 bases). Looked up from germline, CDR1 is DFQATT and CDR2 is SNEGSKA (reference sequence). V was clipped by 5 bases and J by 7 bases, with 21 bases between them. The CDR3 has 14 residues. Here the CDR3 reads CSAPKTSSGTEQYF. The CDR3 nucleotides are TGCAGTGCTCCCAAGACTAGCAGCGGGACAGAGCAGTACTTC.

This chain uses TRBV6-1 with TRBJ1-6; D gene unclear. CDR1 and CDR2 (germline): MNHNS, SASEGT. The CDR3 sequence is 13 residues long. V was clipped by 8 bases and J by 8 bases, with 13 bases between them. CDR3 loop: CASLRNRDSPLHF. The CDR3, as DNA: TGTGCCAGCCTGCGGAACCGAGATTCACCCCTCCACTTT.

CDR3 loop: CANVSGSLVEQYF. In DNA form, the CDR3 reads TGTGCCAACGTTAGCGGGAGTCTGGTCGAGCAGTACTTC. The V call is TRBV13, the J call TRBJ2-7; 9 nucleotides match TRBD2. CDR1 is PRHDT, CDR2 FYEKMQ, per germline (reference sequence). V lost 10 bases and J lost 6; bases outside the gene matches: 10. The CDR3 loop spans 13 amino acids.

Many counts were recorded for this clonotype. The J gene is TRBJ1-1, the V gene TRBV7-2, with TRBD1 as a possible D gene (6 bases). CDR1 SGHTA and CDR2 FQGNSA come from the germline V gene. CDR3 length: 15 residues. Trimming removed 5 bases at V and 2 bases at J, with 15 bases between. CDR3: CASSPRGAPNTEAFF. The CDR3, as DNA: TGTGCCAGCAGCCCTCGGGGGGCGCCAAACACTGAAGCTTTCTTT.

In this sample, this clonotype turned up a few times. This sequence joins TRBV28 and TRBJ1-2, with unresolved D. The germline V gene encodes CDR1 MDHEN and CDR2 SYDVKM. V lost 2 bases to trimming and J lost 6 bases, with 10 bases between them. CDR3 length: 13 amino acids. CDR3 sequence reads: CASSLVGRDGYTF. The CDR3 coding sequence is TGTGCCAGCAGTTTAGTAGGGCGGGATGGCTACACCTTC.

There are many counts of this clonotype. V is TRBV11-2 and J is TRBJ2-3; 9 positions match TRBD2. The germline V gene encodes CDR1 SGHAT and CDR2 FQNNGV. The V gene end was trimmed by 0 bases and the J gene end by 4 bases; junction bases not matched to a gene: 11. This CDR3 has 18 amino acids. The CDR3 region has the DNA TGTGCCAGCAGCTTAGATGGGCGTGGGACTAGCTGGGCAGATACGCAGTATTTT. Protein product: CASSLDGRGTSWADTQYF. Filled out from reference TRBV11-2 and TRBJ2-3, the complete variable domain reads EAGVAQSPRYKIIEKRQSVAFWCNPISGHATLYWYQQILGQGPKLLIQFQNNGVVDDSQLPKDRFSAERLKGVDSTLKIQPAKLEDSAVYLCASSLDGRGTSWADTQYFGPGTRLTVL.

This clonotype was seen many times. The chain links TRBV12-3 or TRBV12-4 to TRBJ2-7; D is undetermined. V lost 1 base, J lost 6 bases, and 10 bases lay in between. The CDR3 runs to 13 residues. CDR3 sequence reads: CASSLDRRLEQYF. The CDR3 DNA reads as TGTGCCAGCAGTTTAGACCGCCGCCTCGAGCAGTACTTC.

This clonotype was detected many times. The J gene is TRBJ1-5, the V gene TRBV5-1, with 8 bases that match TRBD1. This CDR3 is built from 15 residues. The V gene's germline CDR1 is SGHRS and CDR2 YFSETQ. The J segment lost 4 bases and the V segment lost 1 base, leaving 4 bases of the junction unmatched. CDR3 nucleotide sequence: TGCGCCAGCAGCTTGAAAACAGGGGGAAATCAGCCCCAGCATTTT. Translation gives CASSLKTGGNQPQHF.

The chain employs TRBV28 and TRBJ2-2, with 12 bases lining up with TRBD1. The CDR3 is 15 amino acids. Germline CDR1 reads MDHEN; CDR2 reads SYDVKM. J gave up 7 bases and V 6 bases, and 6 bases lay outside the gene matches. The DNA of the CDR3 is TGTGCCAGCAGGCCCGGGACAGGGGGCGGCGGGGAGCTGTTTTTT. This sequence encodes CASRPGTGGGGELFF.

This clonotype was recorded a few times. This rearrangement joins TRBV4-3 to TRBJ2-7, with a weak D call TRBD1 (6 bases). Germline values: CDR1 LGHNA, CDR2 YSLEER. V lost 1 base, J lost 0 bases, and 13 bases lay in between. The CDR3 totals 16 residues. CDR3 nucleotide sequence: TGCGCCAGCAGCCAAGGGGTCCAGGGGACCTCCTACGAGCAGTACTTC. Protein product: CASSQGVQGTSYEQYF.

This clonotype was seen a few times. The CDR3 DNA reads TGCAGTGCCACCGACAGCGAGCAGTACTTC. The encoded protein is CSATDSEQYF. The chain combines TRBV20-1 with TRBJ2-7, with D maybe TRBD1 (5 bases). This CDR3 is 10 amino acids long. V dropped 6 bases and J dropped 6 bases, with 9 bases sitting between them. In germline, CDR1 is DFQATT, CDR2 SNEGSKA (reference sequence).

This clonotype turned up a few times. The V and J genes are TRBV20-1 and TRBJ2-5, with TRBD2 matching over 10 bases. Germline V lookup: CDR1 DFQATT, CDR2 SNEGSKA (reference sequence). V lost 3 bases to trimming and J lost 5 bases; unmatched junction nucleotides: 6. CDR3 length: 14 amino acids. The CDR3 loop is CSARPTSGTETQYF. The CDR3 nucleotides read TGCAGTGCTAGGCCAACTAGCGGGACTGAGACCCAGTACTTC.

V usage is TRBV20-1 and J usage is TRBJ1-3; D unresolved. Trimming left V 6 bases short and J 0 bases short, with 15 bases between. This CDR3 is built from 15 residues. Germline CDR1 is DFQATT and CDR2 is SNEGSKA (reference sequence). The CDR3 loop is CSAIWEMSSGNTIYF. DNA of the CDR3: TGCAGTGCCATTTGGGAGATGAGCTCTGGAAACACCATATATTTT.

The table lists this clonotype with many counts. CDR3 DNA sequence: TGTGCCAGCAGTTTCATACAGGGGGCCCCGTCCAAAAACATTCAGTACTTC. Encoded protein: CASSFIQGAPSKNIQYF. The chain has TRBV12-3 or TRBV12-4 and TRBJ2-4; 9 nucleotides agree with TRBD1. This CDR3 region has 17 residues. Germline trimming cut 3 bases from V and 2 bases from J; bases unmatched to any gene: 8.

This clonotype was recorded many times. The chain links TRBV5-1 to TRBJ2-4, with TRBD2 as a possible D gene (6 bases). The CDR3 contains 14 residues. CDR1 and CDR2 from the germline V gene are SGHRS and YFSETQ. V shed 5 bases and J shed 7 bases, with 16 bases lying between them. CDR3 amino acids: CASSRDSRGNIQYF. CDR3 in DNA: TGCGCCAGCAGTCGCGATAGCCGGGGGAACATTCAGTACTTC.

The J gene is TRBJ2-7, the V gene TRBV2, with D possibly being TRBD1 (6 bases). CDR1 SNHLY and CDR2 FYNNEI come from the germline V gene. The CDR3 length is 13 residues. V was pared by 10 bases and J by 3 bases, with 16 bases between. CDR3 protein: CATRRGSVYEQYF. CDR3 in DNA: TGTGCCACTCGTAGGGGGTCTGTCTACGAGCAGTACTTC.

The table lists this clonotype with many counts. The rearrangement links TRBV10-3 to TRBJ2-1; 12 nucleotides align to TRBD2. From germline, CDR1 is ENHRY and CDR2 SYGVKD. This CDR3 is built from 15 residues. With V trimmed by 6 bases and J by 3 bases, 3 bases remained unmatched. This CDR3 reads CAISPTSGSYNEQFF. The CDR3 DNA reads TGTGCCATCAGCCCGACTAGCGGGAGCTACAATGAGCAGTTCTTC.

The chain carries TRBV7-2 and TRBJ2-6, with D possibly being TRBD2 (7 bases). V was shortened by 1 base and J by 2 bases, with 9 bases between the two germline ends. Germline loops: CDR1 SGHTA, CDR2 FQGNSA. CDR3 size: 16 residues. CDR3 in DNA: TGTGCCAGCAGCTTAGTGGGGGGGCCTGGGGCCAACGTCCTGACTTTC. It yields the protein CASSLVGGPGANVLTF.

This clonotype has only a few counts. CDR3 bases: TGCGCCAGCAGCCAAATGGGACTAGCGGGGGGAGGGGAGACCCAGTACTTC. It codes for CASSQMGLAGGGETQYF. The chain recombines TRBV4-1 with TRBJ2-5, with 15 bases lining up with TRBD2. From germline, CDR1 is MGHRA and CDR2 YSYEKL. This CDR3 is 17 amino acids long. V was clipped by 2 bases and J by 5 bases; unmatched bases: 6.

The chain is built from TRBV20-1 and TRBJ1-5; possibly TRBD1 for D (6 bases). The germline CDR1 and CDR2 sequences are DFQATT and SNEGSKA (reference sequence). The ends were cut back, 1 base at V and 5 bases at J, with 12 bases in the middle. The CDR3 is 14 amino acids. The CDR3 DNA follows: TGCAGTGCTAGAGTCCACAGGGATCATCAGCCCCAGCATTTT. Translating gives CSARVHRDHQPQHF.

V and J are TRBV5-6 and TRBJ2-6, with D perhaps TRBD2 (6 bases). The V gene's germline CDR1 is SGHDT and CDR2 YYEEEE. V lost 0 bases and J lost 3, with 13 bases in between. CDR3 length: 17 amino acids. CDR3 sequence: CASSLVAGRGGANVLTF. CDR3 DNA sequence: TGTGCCAGCAGCTTGGTCGCGGGGCGGGGTGGGGCCAACGTCCTGACTTTC. Filled out from reference TRBV5-6 and TRBJ2-6, the complete variable domain reads DAGVTQSPTHLIKTRGQQVTLRCSPKSGHDTVSWYQQALGQGPQFIFQYYEEEERQRGNFPDRFSGHQFPNYSSELNVNALLLGDSALYLCASSLVAGRGGANVLTFGAGSRLTVL.

J is TRBJ1-2 and V is TRBV13; D might be TRBD1 (6 bases). V lost 4 bases to trimming and J lost 4 bases, with 13 bases between them. Germline CDR1 PRHDT, CDR2 FYEKMQ (reference sequence). The CDR3 loop spans 14 amino acids. In nucleotides, the CDR3 is TGTGCCAGCAGCTCCACGGGACAAATCTATGGCTACACCTTC. Protein sequence: CASSSTGQIYGYTF.

J is TRBJ2-3 and V is TRBV2, with 10 bases identical to TRBD2. The germline V gene encodes CDR1 SNHLY and CDR2 FYNNEI. Trimming took 3 bases from V and 3 from J; bases not matched to a gene: 6. This CDR3 region has 16 residues. CDR3 loop: CASSDLSGGATDTQYF. DNA for the CDR3: TGTGCCAGCAGTGATTTAAGCGGGGGGGCGACAGATACGCAGTATTTT.

Many counts were recorded for this clonotype. This chain joins TRBV6-5 and TRBJ1-1, with D maybe TRBD1 (5 bases). The CDR3 is 11 amino acids. V lost 2 bases and J 10 bases, leaving 8 bases between the germline ends. Per the germline V gene, CDR1 is MNHEY and CDR2 is SVGAGI. The CDR3: CASSYEGRAFF. Here the CDR3 DNA reads TGTGCCAGCAGTTACGAGGGGAGAGCTTTCTTT.

This clonotype has at least ten counts. The chain joins TRBV5-1 to TRBJ2-3; tentatively, D is TRBD1 (6 bases). The CDR3 length is 14 residues. Germline V gives CDR1 SGHRS, CDR2 YFSETQ. Trimming stripped 0 bases from V and 5 bases from J, with 10 bases between. CDR3 loop: CASSLDRERDTQYF. CDR3 sequence (DNA): TGCGCCAGCAGCTTGGACAGGGAACGAGATACGCAGTATTTT.

This clonotype was picked up a small number of times. This chain joins TRBV29-1 and TRBJ2-3; 9 nucleotides align to TRBD2. The CDR3 contains 14 residues. Germline loops: CDR1 SQVTM, CDR2 ANQGSEA. V lost 4 bases, J lost 5 bases, and 7 bases stayed unmatched. The CDR3 loop reads CSVGGGGDRDTQYF. The CDR3, as DNA: TGCAGCGTTGGGGGCGGGGGGGACAGAGATACGCAGTATTTT.

This clonotype was recorded many times. J is TRBJ2-1 and V is TRBV12-3 or TRBV12-4; no clear D. Trimming pared 0 bases from V and 7 bases from J, leaving 16 bases between. There are 16 residues in the CDR3. The CDR3 DNA is TGTGCCAGCAGTTTAGCCGGCCAGCTCGAAGCGAATGAGCAGTTCTTC. This sequence encodes CASSLAGQLEANEQFF.

This clonotype was observed at least ten times. The J gene is TRBJ2-5, the V gene TRBV20-1; TRBD1 aligns across 8 bases. The CDR3 sequence is 13 residues long. CDR1 and CDR2 (germline): DFQATT, SNEGSKA (reference sequence). The trim removed 1 base at V and 4 bases at J, leaving 2 bases unmatched. Here the CDR3 reads CSARGQGAETQYF. DNA of the CDR3: TGCAGTGCTAGAGGGCAGGGGGCAGAGACCCAGTACTTC.